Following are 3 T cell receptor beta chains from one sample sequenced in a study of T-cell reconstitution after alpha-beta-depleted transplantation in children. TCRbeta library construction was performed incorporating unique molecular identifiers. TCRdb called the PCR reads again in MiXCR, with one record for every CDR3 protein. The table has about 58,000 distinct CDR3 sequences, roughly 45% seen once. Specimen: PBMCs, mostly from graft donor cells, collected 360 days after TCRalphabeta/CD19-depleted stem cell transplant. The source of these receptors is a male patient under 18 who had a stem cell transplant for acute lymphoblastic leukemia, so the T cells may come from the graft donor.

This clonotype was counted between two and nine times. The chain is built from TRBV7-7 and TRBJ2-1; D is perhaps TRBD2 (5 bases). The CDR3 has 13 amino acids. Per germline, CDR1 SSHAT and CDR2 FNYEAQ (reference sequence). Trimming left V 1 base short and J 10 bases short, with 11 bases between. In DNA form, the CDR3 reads TGTGCCAGCAGCTTAGACCCGTGGGAGGAGCAGTTCTTC. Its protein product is CASSLDPWEEQFF. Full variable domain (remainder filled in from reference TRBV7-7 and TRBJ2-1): GAGVSQSPRYKVTKRGQDVTLRCDPISSHATLYWYQQALGQGPEFLTYFNYEAQPDKSGLPSDRFSAERPEGSISTLTIQRTEQRDSAMYRCASSLDPWEEQFFGPGTRLTVL.

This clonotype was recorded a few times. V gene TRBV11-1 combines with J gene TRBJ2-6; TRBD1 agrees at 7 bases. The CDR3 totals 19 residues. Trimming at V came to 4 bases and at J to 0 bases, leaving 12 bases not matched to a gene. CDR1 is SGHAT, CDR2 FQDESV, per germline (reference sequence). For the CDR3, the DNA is TGTGCCAGCAGCTCGGTGACAGGGTCCCATCCCTCTGGGGCCAACGTCCTGACTTTC. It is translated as CASSSVTGSHPSGANVLTF.

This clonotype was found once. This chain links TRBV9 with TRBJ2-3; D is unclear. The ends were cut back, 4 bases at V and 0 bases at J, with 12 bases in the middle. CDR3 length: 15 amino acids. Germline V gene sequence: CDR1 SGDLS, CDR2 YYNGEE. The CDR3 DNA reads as TGTGCCAGCAGCCCCTCGCTTTTCAGCACAGATACGCAGTATTTT. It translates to CASSPSLFSTDTQYF.